One and the same sample provided the 5 T cell receptor beta chains below, sequenced in a study of CXCR3-negative and CXCR3-positive naive CD8 T cells. General study points: Researchers report that CXCR3-positive naive cells carry more hydrophobic TRB CDR3s than CXCR3-negative naive cells.

No antigen has been assigned to these receptors. The method, 5' RACE with UMI labels, was used to prepare the TRB cDNA libraries. TCRdb re-analyzed the 5' RACE reads; it lists each CDR3 protein once, without DNA. This repertoire includes about 53,000 distinct CDR3 sequences. Specimen: naive CXCR3+ CD8+ T cells from blood. As to subset: CD45RO-CCR7+CD27+CD95- naive CD8+ T cells expressing CXCR3 (TNR3+). The receptors shown here come from a human donor in good health. Some clones in this sample may be carry-over from other donors' samples.

The chain links TRBV27 to TRBJ2-2. CDR1 and CDR2 from the germline V gene are MNHEY and SMNVEV (reference sequence). The CDR3 has 14 amino acids. CDR3 region: CASRGIGYTGELFF.

The J gene is TRBJ1-5, the V gene TRBV15. Germline loops: CDR1 LNHNV, CDR2 YYDKDF (reference sequence). This CDR3 is built from 14 residues. This chain's CDR3 is CATSEGDGYQPQHF.

The rearrangement joins TRBV9 to TRBJ1-2; checking the TCRdb D call of TRBD1 is not possible without DNA. The CDR3 totals 17 residues. CDR1 SGDLS and CDR2 YYNGEE come from the germline V gene. The CDR3 sequence: CASSTRAMGQGSDGYTF.

This rearrangement joins TRBV4-2 to TRBJ2-1. Germline CDR1 reads LGHNA; CDR2 reads YNFKEQ. CDR3 length equals 16 residues. The CDR3 reads CASSQVAMSSYNEQFF.

The chain links TRBV5-1 to TRBJ2-1. Germline values: CDR1 SGHRS, CDR2 YFSETQ. The CDR3 runs to 13 residues. CDR3 loop: CASSYNRASEQFF.